This section outlines one T cell receptor (beta chain) sequence together with its context. The antigen is not known. The record originates from a study of T cell responses to AZD1222 COVID-19 vaccine. Findings and limits, study-wide: Dominant at 160-218 and 743-854, vaccine-associated CD4 TCRs also spanned spike.

The data were produced by immunoSEQ multiplex PCR, yet TCRdb's version contains in-frame clones alone and is incomplete. The table lists around 50,000 clones, approximately 86% of them singletons. The origin of this receptor is an adult in good health. The sample was peripheral blood, taken on day 0 of AZD1222 vaccination.

This CDR3 reads CASSLDNEQFF. In DNA form, the CDR3 reads TGTGCCAGCAGCTTAGACAATGAGCAGTTCTTC. The gene calls are TRBV7-2 and TRBJ2-1, with no clear D. In germline, CDR1 is SGHTA, CDR2 FQGNSA. CDR3 length equals 11 residues. V was cut by 1 base and J by 5 bases, with 0 bases left in between.